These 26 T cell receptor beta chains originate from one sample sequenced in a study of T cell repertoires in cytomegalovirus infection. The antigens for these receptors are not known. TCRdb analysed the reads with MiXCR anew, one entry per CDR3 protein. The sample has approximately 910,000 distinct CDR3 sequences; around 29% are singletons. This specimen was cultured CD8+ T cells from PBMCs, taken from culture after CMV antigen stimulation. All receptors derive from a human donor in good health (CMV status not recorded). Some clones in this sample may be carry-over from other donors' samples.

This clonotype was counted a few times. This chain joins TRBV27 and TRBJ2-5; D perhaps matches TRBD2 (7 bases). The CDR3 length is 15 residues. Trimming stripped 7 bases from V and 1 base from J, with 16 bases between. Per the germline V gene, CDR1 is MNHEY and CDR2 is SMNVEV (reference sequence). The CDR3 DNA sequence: TGTGCCAGCACGGGGGGAGGGGGGTCCCAAGAGACCCAGTACTTC. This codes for CASTGGGGSQETQYF.

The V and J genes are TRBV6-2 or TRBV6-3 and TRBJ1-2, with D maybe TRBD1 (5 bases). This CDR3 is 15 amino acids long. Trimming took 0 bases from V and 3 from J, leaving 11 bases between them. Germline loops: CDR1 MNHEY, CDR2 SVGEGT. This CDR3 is CASSYSAGKDYGYTF. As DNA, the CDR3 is TGTGCCAGCAGTTACTCGGCAGGGAAGGACTATGGCTACACCTTC.

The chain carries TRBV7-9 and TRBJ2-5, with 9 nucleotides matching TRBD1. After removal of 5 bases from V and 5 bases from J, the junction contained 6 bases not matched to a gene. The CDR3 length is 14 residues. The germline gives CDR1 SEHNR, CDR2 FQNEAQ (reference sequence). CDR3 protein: CASSPRQGGETQYF. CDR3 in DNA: TGTGCCAGCAGCCCCAGACAGGGGGGGGAGACCCAGTACTTC. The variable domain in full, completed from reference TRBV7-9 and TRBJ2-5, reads DTGVSQNPRHKITKRGQNVTFRCDPISEHNRLYWYRQTLGQGPEFLTYFQNEAQLEKSRLLSDRFSAERPKGSFSTLEIQRTEQGDSAMYLCASSPRQGGETQYFGPGTRLLVL.

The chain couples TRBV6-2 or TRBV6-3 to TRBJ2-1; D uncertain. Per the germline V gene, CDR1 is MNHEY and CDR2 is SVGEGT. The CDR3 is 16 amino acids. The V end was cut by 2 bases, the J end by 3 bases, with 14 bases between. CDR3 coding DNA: TGTGCCAGCAGTTACGGGGATGGAGTTGGCTACAATGAGCAGTTCTTC. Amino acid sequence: CASSYGDGVGYNEQFF.

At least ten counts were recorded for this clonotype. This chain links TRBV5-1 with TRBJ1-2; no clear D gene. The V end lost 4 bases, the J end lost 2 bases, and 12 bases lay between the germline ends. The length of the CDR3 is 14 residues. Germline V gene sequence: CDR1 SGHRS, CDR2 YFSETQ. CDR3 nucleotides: TGCGCCAGCAGCAACCCGGACGGAAACTATGGCTACACCTTC. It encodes CASSNPDGNYGYTF. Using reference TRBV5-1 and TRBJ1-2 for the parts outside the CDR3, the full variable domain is KAGVTQTPRYLIKTRGQQVTLSCSPISGHRSVSWYQQTPGQGLQFLFEYFSETQRNKGNFPGRFSGRQFSNSRSEMNVSTLELGDSALYLCASSNPDGNYGYTFGSGTRLTVV.

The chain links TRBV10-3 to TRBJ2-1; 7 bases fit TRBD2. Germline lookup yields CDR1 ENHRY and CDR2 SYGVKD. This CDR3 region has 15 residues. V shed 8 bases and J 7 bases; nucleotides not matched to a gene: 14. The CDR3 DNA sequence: TGTGCCATCGGTCGTACAGACCAGCGGGGTAATGAGCAGTTCTTC. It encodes CAIGRTDQRGNEQFF.

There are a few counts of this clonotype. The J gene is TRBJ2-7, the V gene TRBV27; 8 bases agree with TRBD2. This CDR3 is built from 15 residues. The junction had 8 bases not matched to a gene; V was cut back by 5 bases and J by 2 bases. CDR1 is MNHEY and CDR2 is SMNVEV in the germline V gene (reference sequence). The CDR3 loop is CASSPDRTSTYEQYF. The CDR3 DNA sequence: TGTGCCAGCAGTCCCGATCGGACTAGCACCTACGAGCAGTACTTC.

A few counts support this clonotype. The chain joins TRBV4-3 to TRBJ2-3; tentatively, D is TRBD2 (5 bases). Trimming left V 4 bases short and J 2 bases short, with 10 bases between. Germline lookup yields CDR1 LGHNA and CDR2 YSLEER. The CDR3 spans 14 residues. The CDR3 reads CASSPEGVTDTQYF. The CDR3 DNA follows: TGCGCCAGCAGCCCCGAGGGAGTCACAGATACGCAGTATTTT.

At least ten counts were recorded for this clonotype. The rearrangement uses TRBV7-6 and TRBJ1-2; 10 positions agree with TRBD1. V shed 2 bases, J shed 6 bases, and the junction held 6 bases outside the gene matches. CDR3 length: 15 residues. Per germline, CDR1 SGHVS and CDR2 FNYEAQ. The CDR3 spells CASSLIAGTGDGYTF. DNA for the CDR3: TGTGCCAGCAGCTTAATTGCCGGGACAGGGGATGGCTACACCTTC.

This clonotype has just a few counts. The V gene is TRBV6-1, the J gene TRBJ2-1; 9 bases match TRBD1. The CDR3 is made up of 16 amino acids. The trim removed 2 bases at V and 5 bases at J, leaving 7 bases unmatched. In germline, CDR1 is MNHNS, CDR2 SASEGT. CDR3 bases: TGTGCCAGCAGTGAATGGGGACAGGGAAGGAACAATGAGCAGTTCTTC. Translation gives CASSEWGQGRNNEQFF.

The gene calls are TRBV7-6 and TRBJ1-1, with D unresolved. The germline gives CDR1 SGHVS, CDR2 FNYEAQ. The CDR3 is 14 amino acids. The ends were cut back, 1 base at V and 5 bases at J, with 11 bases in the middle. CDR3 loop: CASSLGTPGTEAFF. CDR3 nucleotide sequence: TGTGCCAGCAGCTTAGGTACCCCCGGGACTGAAGCTTTCTTT. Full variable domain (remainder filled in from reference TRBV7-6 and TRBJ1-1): GAGVSQSPRYKVTKRGQDVALRCDPISGHVSLYWYRQALGQGPEFLTYFNYEAQQDKSGLPNDRFSAERPEGSISTLTIQRTEQRDSAMYRCASSLGTPGTEAFFGQGTRLTVV.

In DNA, the CDR3 is TGTGCCAGCAGCGAACGGGACAGGGTCTCTGGGGCCAACGTCCTGACTTTC. Protein: CASSERDRVSGANVLTF. The chain joins TRBV11-1 to TRBJ2-6, with 9 bases fitting TRBD1. Germline V CDR1 and CDR2: SGHAT, FQDESV (reference sequence). V gave up 5 bases and J gave up 0 bases; unmatched junction bases: 5. This CDR3 region has 17 residues.

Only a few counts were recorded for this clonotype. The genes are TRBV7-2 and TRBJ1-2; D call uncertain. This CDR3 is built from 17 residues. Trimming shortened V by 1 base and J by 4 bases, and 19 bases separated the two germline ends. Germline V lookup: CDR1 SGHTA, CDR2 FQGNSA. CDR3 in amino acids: CASSLGGRRVPIYGYTF. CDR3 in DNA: TGTGCCAGCAGCTTAGGGGGTCGGAGGGTCCCTATCTATGGCTACACCTTC. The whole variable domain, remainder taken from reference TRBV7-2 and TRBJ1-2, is GAGVSQSPSNKVTEKGKDVELRCDPISGHTALYWYRQSLGQGLEFLIYFQGNSAPDKSGLPSDRFSAERTGGSVSTLTIQRTQQEDSAVYLCASSLGGRRVPIYGYTFGSGTRLTVV.

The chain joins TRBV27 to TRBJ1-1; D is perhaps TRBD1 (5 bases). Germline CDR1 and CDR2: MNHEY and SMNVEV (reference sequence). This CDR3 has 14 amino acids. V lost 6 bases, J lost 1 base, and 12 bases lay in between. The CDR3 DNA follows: TGTGCCAGCAGCACCCCTGGACAGAACACTGAAGCTTTCTTT. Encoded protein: CASSTPGQNTEAFF.

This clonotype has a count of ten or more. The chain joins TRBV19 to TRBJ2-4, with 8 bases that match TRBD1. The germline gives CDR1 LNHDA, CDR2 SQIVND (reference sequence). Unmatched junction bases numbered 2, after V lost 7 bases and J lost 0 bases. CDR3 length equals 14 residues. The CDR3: CASTTGGAKNIQYF. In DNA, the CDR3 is TGTGCCAGTACCACAGGGGGAGCCAAAAACATTCAGTACTTC.

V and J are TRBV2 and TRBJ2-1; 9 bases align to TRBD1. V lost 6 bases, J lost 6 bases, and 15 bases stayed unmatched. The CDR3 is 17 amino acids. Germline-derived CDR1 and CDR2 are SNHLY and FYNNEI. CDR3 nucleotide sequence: TGTGCCAGCAGGGGTCCCGGGACAGGGAAAACCGGCAATGAGCAGTTCTTC. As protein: CASRGPGTGKTGNEQFF.

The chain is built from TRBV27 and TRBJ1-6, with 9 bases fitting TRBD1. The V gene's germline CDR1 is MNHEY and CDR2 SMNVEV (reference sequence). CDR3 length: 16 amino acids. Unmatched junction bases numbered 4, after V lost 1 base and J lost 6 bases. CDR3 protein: CASSLWGQGRNSPLHF. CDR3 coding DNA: TGTGCCAGCAGTTTATGGGGACAGGGTCGTAATTCACCCCTCCACTTT.

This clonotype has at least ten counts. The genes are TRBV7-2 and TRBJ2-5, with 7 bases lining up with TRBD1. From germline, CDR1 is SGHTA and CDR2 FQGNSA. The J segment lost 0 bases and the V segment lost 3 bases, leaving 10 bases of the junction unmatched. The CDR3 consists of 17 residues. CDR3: CASSFPIYRGHQETQYF. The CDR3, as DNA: TGTGCCAGCAGCTTTCCGATCTACAGGGGCCACCAAGAGACCCAGTACTTC. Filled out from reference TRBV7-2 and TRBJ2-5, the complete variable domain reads GAGVSQSPSNKVTEKGKDVELRCDPISGHTALYWYRQSLGQGLEFLIYFQGNSAPDKSGLPSDRFSAERTGGSVSTLTIQRTQQEDSAVYLCASSFPIYRGHQETQYFGPGTRLLVL.

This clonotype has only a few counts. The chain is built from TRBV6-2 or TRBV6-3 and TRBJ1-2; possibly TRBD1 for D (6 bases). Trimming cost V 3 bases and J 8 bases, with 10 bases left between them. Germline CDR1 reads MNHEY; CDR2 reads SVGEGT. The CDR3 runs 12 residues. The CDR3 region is CASSYGGLGYTF. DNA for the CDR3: TGTGCCAGCAGTTATGGGGGCCTCGGCTACACCTTC.

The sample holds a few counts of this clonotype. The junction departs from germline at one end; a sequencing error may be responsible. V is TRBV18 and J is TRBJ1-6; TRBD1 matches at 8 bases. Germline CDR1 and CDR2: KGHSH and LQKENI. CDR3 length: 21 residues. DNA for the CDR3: TGTGCTAGCTCACCACCGGATAAGGCCTTCCAGGGGGCCTTATTCTATTCACCCCTCCACTTT. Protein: CASSPPDKAFQGALFYSPLHF.

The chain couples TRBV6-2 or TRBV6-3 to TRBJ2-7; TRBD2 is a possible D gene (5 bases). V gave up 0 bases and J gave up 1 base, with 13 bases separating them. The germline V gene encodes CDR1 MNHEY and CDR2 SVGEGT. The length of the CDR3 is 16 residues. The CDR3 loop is CASSYSTRRGSYEQYV. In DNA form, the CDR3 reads TGTGCCAGCAGTTACTCAACAAGGCGAGGGTCCTACGAGCAGTACGTC.

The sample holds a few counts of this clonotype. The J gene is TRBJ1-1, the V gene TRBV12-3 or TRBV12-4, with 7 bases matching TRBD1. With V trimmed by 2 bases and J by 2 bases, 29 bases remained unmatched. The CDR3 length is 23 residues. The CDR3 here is CASSLSLLTGPAAKGQLNTEAFF. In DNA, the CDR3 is TGTGCCAGCAGTTTATCCTTACTTACGGGTCCAGCCGCGAAGGGACAGTTAAACACTGAAGCTTTCTTT.

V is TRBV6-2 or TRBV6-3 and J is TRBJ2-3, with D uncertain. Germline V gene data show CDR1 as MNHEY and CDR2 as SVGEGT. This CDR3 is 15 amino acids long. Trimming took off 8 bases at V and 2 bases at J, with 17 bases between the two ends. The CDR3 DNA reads TGTGCCAGCCGAGGCCAGTCCTCATACACAGATACGCAGTATTTT. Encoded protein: CASRGQSSYTDTQYF.

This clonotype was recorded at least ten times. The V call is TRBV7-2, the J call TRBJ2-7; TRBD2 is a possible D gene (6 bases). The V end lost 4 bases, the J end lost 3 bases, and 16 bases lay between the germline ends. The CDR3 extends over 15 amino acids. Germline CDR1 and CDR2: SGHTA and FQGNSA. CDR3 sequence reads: CASSCYGREVYEQYF. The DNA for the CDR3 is TGTGCCAGCAGCTGTTACGGCAGGGAGGTCTACGAGCAGTACTTC.

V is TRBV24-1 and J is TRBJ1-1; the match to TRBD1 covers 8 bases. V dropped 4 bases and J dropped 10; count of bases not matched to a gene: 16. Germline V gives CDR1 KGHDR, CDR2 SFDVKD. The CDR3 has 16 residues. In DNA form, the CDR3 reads TGTGCCACCAGTGACCCTAAGGAGGAGGACAGGGAAGGAGCTTTCTTT. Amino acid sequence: CATSDPKEEDREGAFF.

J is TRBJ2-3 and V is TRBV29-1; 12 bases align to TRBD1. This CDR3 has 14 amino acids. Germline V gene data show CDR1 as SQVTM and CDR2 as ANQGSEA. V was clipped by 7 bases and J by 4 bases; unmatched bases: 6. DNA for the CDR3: TGCAGCGGGATGGGGACAGGGGGCTCAGATACGCAGTATTTT. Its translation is CSGMGTGGSDTQYF.